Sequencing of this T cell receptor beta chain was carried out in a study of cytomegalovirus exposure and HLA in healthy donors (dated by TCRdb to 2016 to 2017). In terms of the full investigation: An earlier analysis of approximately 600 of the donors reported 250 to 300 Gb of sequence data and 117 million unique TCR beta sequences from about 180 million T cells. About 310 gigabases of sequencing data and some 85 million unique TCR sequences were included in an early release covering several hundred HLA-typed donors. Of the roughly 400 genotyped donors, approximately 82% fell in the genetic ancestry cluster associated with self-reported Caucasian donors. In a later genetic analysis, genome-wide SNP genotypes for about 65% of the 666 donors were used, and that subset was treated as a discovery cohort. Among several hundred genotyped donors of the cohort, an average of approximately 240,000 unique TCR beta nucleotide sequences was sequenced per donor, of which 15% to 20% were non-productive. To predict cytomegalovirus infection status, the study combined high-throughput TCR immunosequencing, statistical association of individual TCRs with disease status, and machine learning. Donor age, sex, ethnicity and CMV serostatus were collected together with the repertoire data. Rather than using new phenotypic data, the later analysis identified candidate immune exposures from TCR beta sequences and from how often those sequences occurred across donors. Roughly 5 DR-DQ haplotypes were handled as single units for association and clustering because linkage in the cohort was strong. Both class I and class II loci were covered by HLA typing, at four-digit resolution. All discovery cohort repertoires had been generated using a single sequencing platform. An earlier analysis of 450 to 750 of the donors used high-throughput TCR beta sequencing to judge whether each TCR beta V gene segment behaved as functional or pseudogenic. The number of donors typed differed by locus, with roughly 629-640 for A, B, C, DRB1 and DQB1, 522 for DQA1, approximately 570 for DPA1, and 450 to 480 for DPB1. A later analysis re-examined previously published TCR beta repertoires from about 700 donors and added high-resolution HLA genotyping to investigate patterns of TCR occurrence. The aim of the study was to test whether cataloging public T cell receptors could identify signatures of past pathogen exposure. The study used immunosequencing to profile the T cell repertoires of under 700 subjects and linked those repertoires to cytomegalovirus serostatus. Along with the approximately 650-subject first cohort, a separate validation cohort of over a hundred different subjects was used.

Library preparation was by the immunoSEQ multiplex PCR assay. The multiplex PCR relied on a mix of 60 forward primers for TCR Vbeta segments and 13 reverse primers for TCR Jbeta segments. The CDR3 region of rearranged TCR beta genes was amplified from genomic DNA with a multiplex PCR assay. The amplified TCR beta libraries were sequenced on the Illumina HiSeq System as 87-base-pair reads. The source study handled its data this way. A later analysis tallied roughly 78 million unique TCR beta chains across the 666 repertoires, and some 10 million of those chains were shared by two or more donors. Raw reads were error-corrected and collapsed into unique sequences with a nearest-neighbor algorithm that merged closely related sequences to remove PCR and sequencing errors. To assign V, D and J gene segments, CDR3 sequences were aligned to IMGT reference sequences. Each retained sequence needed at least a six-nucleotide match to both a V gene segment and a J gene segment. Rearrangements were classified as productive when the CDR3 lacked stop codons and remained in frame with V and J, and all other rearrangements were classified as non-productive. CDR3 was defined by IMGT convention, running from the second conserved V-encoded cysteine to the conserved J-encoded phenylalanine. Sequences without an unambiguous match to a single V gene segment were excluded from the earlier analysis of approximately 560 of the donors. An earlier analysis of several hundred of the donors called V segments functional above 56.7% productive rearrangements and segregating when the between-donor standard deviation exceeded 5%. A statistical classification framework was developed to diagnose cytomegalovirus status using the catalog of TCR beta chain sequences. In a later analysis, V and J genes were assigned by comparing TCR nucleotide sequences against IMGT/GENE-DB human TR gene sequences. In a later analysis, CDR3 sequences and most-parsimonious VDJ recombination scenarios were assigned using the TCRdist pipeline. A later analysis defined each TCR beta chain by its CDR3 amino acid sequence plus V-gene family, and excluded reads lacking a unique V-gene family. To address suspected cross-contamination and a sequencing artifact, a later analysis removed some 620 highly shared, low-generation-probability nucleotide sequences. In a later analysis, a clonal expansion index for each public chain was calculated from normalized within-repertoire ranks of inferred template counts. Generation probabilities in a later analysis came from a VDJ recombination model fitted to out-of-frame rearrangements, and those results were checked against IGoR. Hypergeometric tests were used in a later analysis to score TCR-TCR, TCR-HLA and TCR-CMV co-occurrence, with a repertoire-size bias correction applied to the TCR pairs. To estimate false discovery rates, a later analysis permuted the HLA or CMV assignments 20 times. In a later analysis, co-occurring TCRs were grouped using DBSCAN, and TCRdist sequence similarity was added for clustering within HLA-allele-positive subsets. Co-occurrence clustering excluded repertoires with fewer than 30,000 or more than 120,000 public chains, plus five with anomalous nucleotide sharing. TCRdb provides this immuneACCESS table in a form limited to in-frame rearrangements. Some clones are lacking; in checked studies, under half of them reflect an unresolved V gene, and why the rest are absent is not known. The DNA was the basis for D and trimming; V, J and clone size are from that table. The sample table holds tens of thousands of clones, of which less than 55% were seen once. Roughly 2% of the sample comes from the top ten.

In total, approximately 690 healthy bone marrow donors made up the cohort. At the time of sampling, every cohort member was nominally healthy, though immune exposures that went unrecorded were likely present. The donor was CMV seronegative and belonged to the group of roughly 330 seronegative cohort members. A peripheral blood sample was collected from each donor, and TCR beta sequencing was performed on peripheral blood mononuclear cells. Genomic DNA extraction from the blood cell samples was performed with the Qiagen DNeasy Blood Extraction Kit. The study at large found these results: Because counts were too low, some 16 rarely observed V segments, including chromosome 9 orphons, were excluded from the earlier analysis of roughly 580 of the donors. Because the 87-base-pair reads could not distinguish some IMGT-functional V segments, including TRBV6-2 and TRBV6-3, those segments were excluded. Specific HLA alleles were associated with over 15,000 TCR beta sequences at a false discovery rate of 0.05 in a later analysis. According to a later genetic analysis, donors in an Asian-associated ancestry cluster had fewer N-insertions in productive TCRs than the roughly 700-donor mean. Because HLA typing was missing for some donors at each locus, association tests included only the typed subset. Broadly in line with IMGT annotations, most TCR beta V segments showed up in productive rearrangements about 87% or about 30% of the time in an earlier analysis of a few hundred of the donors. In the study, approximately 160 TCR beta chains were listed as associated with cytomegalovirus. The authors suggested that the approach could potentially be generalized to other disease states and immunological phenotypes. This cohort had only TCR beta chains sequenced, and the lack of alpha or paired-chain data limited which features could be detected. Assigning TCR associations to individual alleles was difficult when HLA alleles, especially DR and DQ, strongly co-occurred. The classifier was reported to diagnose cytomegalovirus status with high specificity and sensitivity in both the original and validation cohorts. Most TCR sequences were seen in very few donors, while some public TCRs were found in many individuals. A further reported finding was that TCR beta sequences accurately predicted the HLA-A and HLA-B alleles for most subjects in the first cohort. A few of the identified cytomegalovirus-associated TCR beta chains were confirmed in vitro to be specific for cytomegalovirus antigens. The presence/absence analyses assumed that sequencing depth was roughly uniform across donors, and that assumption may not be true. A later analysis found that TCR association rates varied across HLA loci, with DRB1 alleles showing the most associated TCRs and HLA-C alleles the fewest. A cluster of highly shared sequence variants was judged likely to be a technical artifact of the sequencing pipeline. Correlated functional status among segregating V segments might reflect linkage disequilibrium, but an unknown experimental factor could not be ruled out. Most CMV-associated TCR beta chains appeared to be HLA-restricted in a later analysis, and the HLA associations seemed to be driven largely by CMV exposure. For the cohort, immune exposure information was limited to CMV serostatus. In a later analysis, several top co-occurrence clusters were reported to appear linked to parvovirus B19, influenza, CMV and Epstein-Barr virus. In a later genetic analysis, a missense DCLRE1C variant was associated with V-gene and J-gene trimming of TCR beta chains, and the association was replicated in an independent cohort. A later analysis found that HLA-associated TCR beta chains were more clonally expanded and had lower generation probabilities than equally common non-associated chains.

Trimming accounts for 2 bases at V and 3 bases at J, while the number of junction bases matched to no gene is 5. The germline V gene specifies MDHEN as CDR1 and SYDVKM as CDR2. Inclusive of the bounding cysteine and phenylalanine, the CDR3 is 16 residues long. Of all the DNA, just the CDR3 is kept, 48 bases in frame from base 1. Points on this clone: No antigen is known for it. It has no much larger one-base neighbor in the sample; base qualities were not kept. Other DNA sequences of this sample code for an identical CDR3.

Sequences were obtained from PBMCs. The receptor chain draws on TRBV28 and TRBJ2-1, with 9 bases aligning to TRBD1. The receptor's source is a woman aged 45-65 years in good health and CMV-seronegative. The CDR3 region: CASSLTGGGSYNEQFF. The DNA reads TGTGCCAGCAGTTTAACAGGGGGCGGAAGCTACAATGAGCAGTTCTTC.